This T cell receptor (beta chain) was captured by sequencing in a study of Ad26.COV2.S vaccination and SARS-CoV-2 variants. On this clone: Its target is unknown.

Some clones are missing from TCRdb's copy, which holds only in-frame ones; the method was immunoSEQ multiplex PCR. The sample carries roughly 400,000 clones, roughly 90% recorded once. Germline V lookup: CDR1 LNHDA, CDR2 SQIVND (reference sequence). V dropped 6 bases and J dropped 0 bases, with 12 bases sitting between them. CDR3 length equals 16 residues. Treatment: roughly 18 received Ad26.COV2.S at low or high dose, single or two shots; about 5 received placebo; per-sample allocation not given. The study sampled participants on day 63 after the first vaccine or placebo injection. Study observations and caveats: Vaccinated and placebo-treated recipients had similar non-spike TCR breadth.

The sequence came from a person aged 18 to 59 who received the Ad26.COV2.S COVID-19 vaccine or a placebo. Sequenced material: peripheral blood, taken in a trial of Ad26.COV2.S vaccine versus placebo. V and J are TRBV19 and TRBJ2-6; maybe TRBD2 (6 bases). The CDR3: CASSGRKTSGANVLTF. The CDR3 coding sequence is TGTGCCAGTAGCGGGAGAAAAACCTCTGGGGCCAACGTCCTGACTTTC.